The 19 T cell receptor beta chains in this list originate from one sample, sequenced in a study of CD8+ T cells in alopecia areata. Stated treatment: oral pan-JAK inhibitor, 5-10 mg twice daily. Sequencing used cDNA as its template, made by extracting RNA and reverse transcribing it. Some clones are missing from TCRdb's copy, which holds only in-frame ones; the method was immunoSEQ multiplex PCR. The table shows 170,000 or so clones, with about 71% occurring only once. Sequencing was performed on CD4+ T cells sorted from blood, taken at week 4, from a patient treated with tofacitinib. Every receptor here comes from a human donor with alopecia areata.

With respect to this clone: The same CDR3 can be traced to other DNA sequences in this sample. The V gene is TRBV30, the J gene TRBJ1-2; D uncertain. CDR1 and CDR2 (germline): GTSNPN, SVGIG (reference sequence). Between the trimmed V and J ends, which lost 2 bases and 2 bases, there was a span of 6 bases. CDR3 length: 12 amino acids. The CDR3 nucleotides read TGTGCCTGGAGTTCCGGAAACTATGGCTACACCTTC. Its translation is CAWSSGNYGYTF.

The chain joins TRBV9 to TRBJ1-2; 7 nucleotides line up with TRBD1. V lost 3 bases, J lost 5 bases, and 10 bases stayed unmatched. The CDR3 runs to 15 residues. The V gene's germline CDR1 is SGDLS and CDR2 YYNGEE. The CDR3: CASSEGQGGIYGYTF. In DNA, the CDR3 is TGTGCCAGCAGCGAGGGGCAGGGGGGAATATATGGCTACACCTTC. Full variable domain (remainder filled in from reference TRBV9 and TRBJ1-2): DSGVTQTPKHLITATGQRVTLRCSPRSGDLSVYWYQQSLDQGLQFLIQYYNGEERAKGNILERFSAQQFPDLHSELNLSSLELGDSALYFCASSEGQGGIYGYTFGSGTRLTVV.

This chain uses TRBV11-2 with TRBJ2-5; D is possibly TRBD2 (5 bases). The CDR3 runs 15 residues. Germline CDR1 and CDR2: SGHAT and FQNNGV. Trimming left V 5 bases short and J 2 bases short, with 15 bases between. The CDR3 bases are TGTGCCAGCAGCGGGTCGGGAAGGAGGCAAGAGACCCAGTACTTC. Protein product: CASSGSGRRQETQYF.

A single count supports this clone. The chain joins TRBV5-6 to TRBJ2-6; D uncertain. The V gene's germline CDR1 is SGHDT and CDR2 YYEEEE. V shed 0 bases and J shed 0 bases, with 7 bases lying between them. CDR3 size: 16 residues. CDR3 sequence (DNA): TGTGCCAGCAGCTTGGACGGCCTCTCTGGGGCCAACGTCCTGACTTTC. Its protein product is CASSLDGLSGANVLTF.

The CDR3 DNA reads as TGTGCCAGCAGCGTAGGAAGGGCCGGAAACATTCAGTACTTC. As protein: CASSVGRAGNIQYF. The V and J genes are TRBV9 and TRBJ2-4; D unresolved. Trimming removed 0 bases at V and 6 bases at J, with 10 bases between. CDR3 length: 14 amino acids. The germline V gene has CDR1 SGDLS and CDR2 YYNGEE.

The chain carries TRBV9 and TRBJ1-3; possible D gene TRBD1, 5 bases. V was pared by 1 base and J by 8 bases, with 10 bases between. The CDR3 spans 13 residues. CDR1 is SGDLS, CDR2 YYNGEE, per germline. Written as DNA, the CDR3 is TGTGCCAGCAGCGTAACAGGATTCGACACCATATATTTT. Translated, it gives CASSVTGFDTIYF.

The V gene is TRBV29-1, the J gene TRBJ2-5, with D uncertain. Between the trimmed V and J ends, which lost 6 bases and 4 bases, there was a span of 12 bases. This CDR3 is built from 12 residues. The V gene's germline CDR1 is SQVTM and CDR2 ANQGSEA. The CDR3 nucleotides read TGCAGCGTGGAGACGTATCGAGAGACCCAGTACTTC. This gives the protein CSVETYRETQYF.

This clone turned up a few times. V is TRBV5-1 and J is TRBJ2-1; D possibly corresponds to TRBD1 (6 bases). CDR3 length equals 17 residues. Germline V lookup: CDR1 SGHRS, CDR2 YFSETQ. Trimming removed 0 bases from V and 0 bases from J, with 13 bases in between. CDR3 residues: CASSLDRASSSYNEQFF. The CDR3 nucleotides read TGCGCCAGCAGCTTGGACAGGGCTTCTTCCTCCTACAATGAGCAGTTCTTC. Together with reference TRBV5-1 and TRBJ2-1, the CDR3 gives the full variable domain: KAGVTQTPRYLIKTRGQQVTLSCSPISGHRSVSWYQQTPGQGLQFLFEYFSETQRNKGNFPGRFSGRQFSNSRSEMNVSTLELGDSALYLCASSLDRASSSYNEQFFGPGTRLTVL.

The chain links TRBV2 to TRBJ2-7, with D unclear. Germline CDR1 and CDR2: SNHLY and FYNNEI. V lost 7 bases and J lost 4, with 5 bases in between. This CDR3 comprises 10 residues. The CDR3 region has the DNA TGTGCCAGCACCAAATACGAGCAGTACTTC. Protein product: CASTKYEQYF.

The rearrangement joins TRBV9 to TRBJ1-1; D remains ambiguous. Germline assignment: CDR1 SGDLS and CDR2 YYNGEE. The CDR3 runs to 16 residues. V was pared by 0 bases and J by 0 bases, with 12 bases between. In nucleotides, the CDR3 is TGTGCCAGCAGCGTAGCCGCAGAGTGGGTGAACACTGAAGCTTTCTTT. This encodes CASSVAAEWVNTEAFF.

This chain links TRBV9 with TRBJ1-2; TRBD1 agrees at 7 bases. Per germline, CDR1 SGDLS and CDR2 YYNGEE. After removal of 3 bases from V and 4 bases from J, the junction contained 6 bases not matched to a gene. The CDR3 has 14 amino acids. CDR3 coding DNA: TGTGCCAGCAGCGACAGGACAGGCCGCTATGGCTACACCTTC. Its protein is CASSDRTGRYGYTF.

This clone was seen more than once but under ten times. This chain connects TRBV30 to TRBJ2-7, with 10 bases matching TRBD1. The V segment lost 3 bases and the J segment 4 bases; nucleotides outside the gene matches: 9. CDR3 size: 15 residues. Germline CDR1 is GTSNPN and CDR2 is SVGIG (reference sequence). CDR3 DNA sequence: TGTGCCTGGAGAGAAAAGGGACAGGGGATATACGAGCAGTACTTC. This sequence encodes CAWREKGQGIYEQYF.

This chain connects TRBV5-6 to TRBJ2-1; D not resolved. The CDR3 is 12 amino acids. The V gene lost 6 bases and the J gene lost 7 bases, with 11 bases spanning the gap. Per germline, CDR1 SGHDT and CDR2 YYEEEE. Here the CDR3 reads CASNGHQNEQFF. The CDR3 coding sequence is TGTGCCAGCAATGGCCACCAAAATGAGCAGTTCTTC.

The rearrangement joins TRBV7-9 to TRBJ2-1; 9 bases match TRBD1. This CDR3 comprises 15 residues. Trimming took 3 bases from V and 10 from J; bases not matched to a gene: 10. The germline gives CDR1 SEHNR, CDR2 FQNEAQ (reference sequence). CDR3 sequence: CASSFGSGQGIEQFF. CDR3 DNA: TGTGCCAGCAGCTTTGGGAGCGGACAGGGGATCGAGCAGTTCTTC.

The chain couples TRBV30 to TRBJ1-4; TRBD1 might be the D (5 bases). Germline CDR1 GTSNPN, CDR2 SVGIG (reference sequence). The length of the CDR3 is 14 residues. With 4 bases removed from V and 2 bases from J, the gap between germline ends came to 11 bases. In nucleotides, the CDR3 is TGTGCCTGGACCCAGGGAGTCACTAATGAAAAACTGTTTTTT. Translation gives CAWTQGVTNEKLFF. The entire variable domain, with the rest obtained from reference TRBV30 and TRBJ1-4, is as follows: SQTIHQWPATLVQPVGSPLSLECTVEGTSNPNLYWYRQAAGRGLQLLFYSVGIGQISSEVPQNLSASRPQDRQFILSSKKLLLSDSGFYLCAWTQGVTNEKLFFGSGTQLSVL.

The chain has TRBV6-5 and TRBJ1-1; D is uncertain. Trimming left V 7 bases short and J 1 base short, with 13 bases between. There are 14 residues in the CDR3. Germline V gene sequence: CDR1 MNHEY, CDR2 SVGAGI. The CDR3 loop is CASNNWQSNTEAFF. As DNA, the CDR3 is TGTGCCAGCAACAACTGGCAGTCGAACACTGAAGCTTTCTTT.

The CDR3 nucleotides read TGTGCCAGTAGTCGGGACGGAATGAACACTGAAGCTTTCTTT. Translating gives CASSRDGMNTEAFF. The chain employs TRBV19 and TRBJ1-1, with TRBD1 as a possible D gene (5 bases). This CDR3 contains 14 residues. V was clipped by 5 bases and J by 0 bases, with 10 bases between them. Germline-derived CDR1 and CDR2 are LNHDA and SQIVND (reference sequence).

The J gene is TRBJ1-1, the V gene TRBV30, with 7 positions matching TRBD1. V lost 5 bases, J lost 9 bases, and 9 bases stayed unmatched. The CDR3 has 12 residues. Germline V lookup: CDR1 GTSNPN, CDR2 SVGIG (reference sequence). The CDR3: CAWGAGTEQAFF. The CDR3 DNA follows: TGTGCCTGGGGGGCCGGGACAGAACAAGCTTTCTTT.

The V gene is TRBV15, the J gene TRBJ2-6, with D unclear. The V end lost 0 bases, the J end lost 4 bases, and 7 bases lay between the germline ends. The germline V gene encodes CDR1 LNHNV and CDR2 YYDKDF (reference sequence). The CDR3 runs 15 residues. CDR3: CATSRDPTGANVLTF. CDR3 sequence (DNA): TGTGCCACCAGCAGAGACCCAACCGGGGCCAACGTCCTGACTTTC.